Listed below are T cell receptor beta chains from one sample, sequenced in a study of regulatory T cells in long-lasting Graves disease. TCRdb passed the multiplex PCR reads through MiXCR, listing each CDR3 protein once. This sample carries around 320,000 distinct CDR3 sequences, over 15% of them seen once, and the ten largest clones take approximately 30%. This same sample was also part of a study on T cells in Graves' hyperthyroidism and ophthalmopathy.

This specimen was peripheral blood mononuclear cells (PBMCs), taken at new diagnosis, from a patient treated with antithyroid drugs. The receptors derive from a man aged 40-55 years with Graves disease. CDR3s include the opening cysteine and the closing phenylalanine or tryptophan. D genes are given only for firm matches. Clone size is shown for a subset of rows, as once, few, many or a class of expanded clone.

TRBJ1-5 NA many 13 TRBV7-8 TGTGCCAGCAGCTTAGAGGAGGGTCAGCCCCAGCATTTT CASSLEEGQPQHF
TRBJ1-4 NA many 13 TRBV20-1 TGCAGCGCGACCCGAGGAGATAATGAAAAACTGTTTTTT CSATRGDNEKLFF
TRBJ2-7 TRBD2 many 16 TRBV11-3 TGTGCCAGCAGCTTGGGGAGTTATGCGGGGGCCTACGAGCAGTACTTC CASSLGSYAGAYEQYF
TRBJ2-2 NA many 16 TRBV20-1 TGCAGTGCTATCTCGATGGGGCGGGGAAACACCGGGGAGCTGTTTTTT CSAISMGRGNTGELFF
TRBJ1-2 NA NA 16 TRBV20-1 TGCAGTGCTAGAGCGGGGGTGGACGGGACTAACTATGGCTACACCTTC CSARAGVDGTNYGYTF
TRBJ2-2 TRBD1 NA 14 TRBV20-1 TGCAGTGCACCGACAGGGTTAAACACCGGGGAGCTGTTTTTT CSAPTGLNTGELFF
TRBJ2-3 TRBD1 NA 15 TRBV24-1 TGTGCCACCAGTGAACCGGGACAGAGCACAGATACGCAGTATTTT CATSEPGQSTDTQYF
TRBJ2-2 TRBD2 many 18 TRBV30 TGTGCCTGGAGTGCACCCCCTAGCGGGAGATACCTGGGCGGGGAGCTGTTTTTT CAWSAPPSGRYLGGELFF
TRBJ1-6 NA many 14 TRBV18 TGTGCCAGCTCAGTTAGGACGGAAAATTCACCCCTCCACTTT CASSVRTENSPLHF
TRBJ2-6 NA many 17 TRBV15 TGTGCCACCAGCAGAGGTATCGGGGGCCGTGGGGCCAACGTCCTGACTTTC CATSRGIGGRGANVLTF
TRBJ2-2 NA many 12 TRBV12-3/TRBV12-4 TGTGCCAGCAGCCGGGACACCGGGGAGCTGTTTTTT CASSRDTGELFF
TRBJ2-1 TRBD2 few 16 TRBV6-2/TRBV6-3 TGTGCCAGCAGTGACGGGACTAGCGGGGGGGGGAATGAGCAGTTCTTC CASSDGTSGGGNEQFF
TRBJ1-2 TRBD1 many 13 TRBV11-2 TGTGCCAGCAGGCGGACAGGCAACTATGGCTACACCTTC CASRRTGNYGYTF
TRBJ2-7 NA many 14 TRBV28 TGTGCCAGCACCGGGGGGACAGGCTCCTACGAGCAGTACTTC CASTGGTGSYEQYF
TRBJ2-5 NA many 14 TRBV18 TGTGCCAGCTCACCAGGGGCCTTCCAAGAGACCCAGTACTTC CASSPGAFQETQYF
TRBJ2-7 NA NA 15 TRBV6-9 TGTGCCAGCAGTTACTCCATAAACGGAGGATACGAGCAGTACTTC CASSYSINGGYEQYF
TRBJ2-1 TRBD2 many 14 TRBV18 TGTGCCAGCTCACCTCTAGCGGTTTACAATGAGCAGTTCTTC CASSPLAVYNEQFF
TRBJ2-7 NA many 15 TRBV28 TGTGCCAGCAGTCCCCTGGGCGGACACGGGGACGAGCAGTACTTC CASSPLGGHGDEQYF
TRBJ2-7 TRBD1 many 16 TRBV5-1 TGCGCCAGCAGCTTGGGGGCCGGGACAGGGAGCTACGAGCAGTACTTC CASSLGAGTGSYEQYF
TRBJ1-4 TRBD1 many 18 TRBV7-9 TGTGCCAGCAGCTTAGGACAGGGAAGAGGGTCAACTAATGAAAAACTGTTTTTT CASSLGQGRGSTNEKLFF
TRBJ1-1 TRBD1 few 17 TRBV7-9 TGTGCCAGCAGCTTACAGGGACAGGGTGGCCTAAACACTGAAGCTTTCTTT CASSLQGQGGLNTEAFF
TRBJ2-7 NA many 16 TRBV5-1 TGCGCCAGCAGCTTAGGGGACCGCGACGGCTCCTACGAGCAGTACTTC CASSLGDRDGSYEQYF
TRBJ2-2 TRBD1 many 14 TRBV7-6 TGTGCCAGTAGACAGGGGGCTGACACCGGGGAGCTGTTTTTT CASRQGADTGELFF
TRBJ1-1 NA once 13 TRBV10-3 TGTCTGGCGGGGGGCGAAGGGAACACTGAAGCTTTCTTT CLAGGEGNTEAFF
TRBJ1-2 TRBD1 many 15 TRBV5-1 TGCGCCAGCAGCTTTTCCCAGACAGGGAAGTATGGCTACACCTTC CASSFSQTGKYGYTF
TRBJ1-1 NA many 12 TRBV12-3/TRBV12-4 TGTGCCAGCAGACCTCCCGGCGGTAAAGCTTTCTTT CASRPPGGKAFF
TRBJ1-6 NA few 17 TRBV19 TGTGCCAGTAGTATGTTCCCTCAGGGAGAAGGGAATTCACCCCTCCACTTT CASSMFPQGEGNSPLHF
TRBJ1-5 TRBD1 many 15 TRBV7-8 TGTGCCAGCAGCGAGGACAGGTATAGCAATCAGCCCCAGCATTTT CASSEDRYSNQPQHF
TRBJ2-1 TRBD2 few 19 TRBV9 TGTGCCAGCAGCGTAGCGTTTAGCGGGGGAGAAAGAATAAACAATGAGCAGTTCTTC CASSVAFSGGERINNEQFF
TRBJ1-5 NA many 13 TRBV6-1 TGTGCCAGCAGACTTATCACGAATCAGCCCCAGCATTTT CASRLITNQPQHF
TRBJ1-5 NA few 14 TRBV5-1 TGCGCCAGCAGCTTGGGGACGGGGGCCGGGCCCCAGCATTTT CASSLGTGAGPQHF
TRBJ1-6 TRBD1 NA 15 TRBV7-3 TGTGCCAGCAGCTTGACAGGGGTGGGAAATTCACCCCTCCACTTT CASSLTGVGNSPLHF
TRBJ2-7 TRBD1 NA 14 TRBV6-1 TGTGCCAGCAGGAGCCGGGACAGGGGTAGCGAGCAGTACTTC CASRSRDRGSEQYF
TRBJ2-5 NA NA 12 TRBV18 TGTGCCAGCTCACCAAGGTCGGAGACCCAGTACTTC CASSPRSETQYF
TRBJ2-7 NA many 16 TRBV7-9 TGTGCCAGCAGCCCCCTTCTCGGCAGGGGCCTCTACGAGCAGTACTTC CASSPLLGRGLYEQYF
TRBJ2-7 NA many 12 TRBV28 TGTGCCAGCAGTCTAGTCAAGGACGAGCAGTACTTC CASSLVKDEQYF